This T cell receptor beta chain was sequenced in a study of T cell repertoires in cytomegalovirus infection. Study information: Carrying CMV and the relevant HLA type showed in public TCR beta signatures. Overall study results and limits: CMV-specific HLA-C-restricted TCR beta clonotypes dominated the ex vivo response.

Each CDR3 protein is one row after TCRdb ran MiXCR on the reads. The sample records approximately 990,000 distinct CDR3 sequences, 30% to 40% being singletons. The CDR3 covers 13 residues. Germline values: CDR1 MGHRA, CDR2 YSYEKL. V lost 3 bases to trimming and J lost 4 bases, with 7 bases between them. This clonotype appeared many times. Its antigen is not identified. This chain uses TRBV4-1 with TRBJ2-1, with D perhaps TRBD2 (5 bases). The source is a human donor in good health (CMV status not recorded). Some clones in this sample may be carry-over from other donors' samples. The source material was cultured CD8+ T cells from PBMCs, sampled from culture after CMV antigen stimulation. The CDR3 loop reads CASSQRGYNEQFF. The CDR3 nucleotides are TGCGCCAGCAGCCAGCGAGGGTACAATGAGCAGTTCTTC.